The 6 T cell receptor beta chains given below trace back to one sample, sequenced in a study of beta chain features in type 1 diabetes. General observations from the study: The study found moderately but significantly shorter TCRB CDR3s in all four CD4+ subsets of Type 1 diabetes patients.

Isolated RNA was reverse transcribed in full, so expressed TCRB transcripts were sequenced. TCRdb keeps only in-frame clones here, not all; method: immunoSEQ multiplex PCR. The sample contains around 160,000 clones, around 9% of which appear only once. No antigen has been identified for these receptors. The sequencing input was central memory CD4+ T cells from blood. Every receptor here comes from a woman in her 30s with type 1 diabetes.

In its sample, this clone was seen a few times. The rearrangement joins TRBV9 to TRBJ2-1, with D possibly being TRBD2 (5 bases). Germline-derived CDR1 and CDR2 are SGDLS and YYNGEE. The CDR3 is 12 amino acids. The V and J ends lost 0 bases and 13 bases respectively, with 11 bases between them. CDR3 sequence: CASSVAGSDQFF. CDR3 bases: TGTGCCAGCAGCGTAGCGGGTAGCGATCAGTTCTTC.

This clone has a handful of counts. The chain couples TRBV2 to TRBJ2-3; D gene unclear. The V gene's germline CDR1 is SNHLY and CDR2 FYNNEI. The CDR3 is 14 residues long. Trimming left V 2 bases short and J 0 bases short, with 6 bases between. The CDR3 loop reads CASSERTSTDTQYF. CDR3 DNA sequence: TGTGCCAGCAGTGAAAGAACAAGCACAGATACGCAGTATTTT.

The chain recombines TRBV7-2 with TRBJ2-4; D not certain. Per the germline V gene, CDR1 is SGHTA and CDR2 is FQGNSA. V was pared by 1 base and J by 5 bases, with 6 bases between. The CDR3 contains 13 residues. CDR3: CASSLGLENIQYF. The CDR3 bases are TGTGCCAGCAGCTTAGGGCTGGAAAACATTCAGTACTTC. Using reference TRBV7-2 and TRBJ2-4 for the parts outside the CDR3, the full variable domain is GAGVSQSPSNKVTEKGKDVELRCDPISGHTALYWYRQSLGQGLEFLIYFQGNSAPDKSGLPSDRFSAERTGGSVSTLTIQRTQQEDSAVYLCASSLGLENIQYFGAGTRLSVL.

The chain has TRBV28 and TRBJ1-4; weak D call: TRBD1 (6 bases). This CDR3 spans 14 amino acids. Germline loops: CDR1 MDHEN, CDR2 SYDVKM. V gave up 9 bases and J gave up 0 bases, with 11 bases separating them. CDR3 nucleotides: TGTGCCAGTCGAGGGGGGGCAACTAATGAAAAACTGTTTTTT. Translating it yields CASRGGATNEKLFF.

V and J are TRBV6-6 and TRBJ1-5; weak D call: TRBD1 (6 bases). Trimming removed 5 bases at V and 6 bases at J, with 14 bases between. CDR1 and CDR2 from the germline V gene are MNHNY and SVGAGI (reference sequence). The CDR3 runs to 14 residues. CDR3 amino acids: CASSPQGGGQPQHF. For the CDR3, the DNA is TGTGCCAGCAGTCCACAGGGAGGGGGTCAGCCCCAGCATTTT.

This clone came up a few times. The chain recombines TRBV2 with TRBJ2-7, with 10 bases identical to TRBD1. Germline assignment: CDR1 SNHLY and CDR2 FYNNEI. V lost 1 base, J lost 7 bases, and 10 bases stayed unmatched. The CDR3 covers 16 residues. CDR3 nucleotides: TGTGCCAGCAGTGAAGATATTGGGACAGGGGCCAGAGAGCAGTACTTC. Encoded protein: CASSEDIGTGAREQYF.